This T cell receptor beta chain comes out of a study of blood T cell repertoires in COVID-19. Across the whole study: Samples of COVID-19 (acute and convalescent) were obtained from the United States, Italy and Spain. In each case, the material was cDNA or gDNA derived from T cells, B-cell-depleted T cells, or PBMCs.

This clone was counted once. Sequenced by immunoSEQ multiplex PCR; TCRdb stores in-frame clones only, minus some. Here the sample spans 97,000 or so clones, about nine tenths being singletons. The CDR3 has 14 amino acids. In germline, CDR1 is KGHSH, CDR2 LQKENI. The ends were cut back, 6 bases at V and 4 bases at J, with 15 bases in the middle. The V and J genes are TRBV18 and TRBJ1-2; D unresolved. The sequencing input was peripheral blood. The receptor was derived from a woman aged 45-59 years with COVID-19, enrolled during active disease. The CDR3 DNA reads as TGTGCCAGCTCGCTCGGGGAGAAATTCTATGGCTACACCTTC. Its protein product is CASSLGEKFYGYTF.